A selection of T cell receptor beta chains follows, all from one sample in a study of patients and donors after allogeneic stem cell transplantation. Using its own MiXCR run on the RT-PCR reads, TCRdb lists one record per CDR3 protein. The table has about 410,000 distinct CDR3 sequences, around 16% seen once. Sequenced: blood, either unsorted or a sorted T cell fraction (not recorded which). The origin of the receptors is a human donor who was either an allogeneic HSCT recipient or a stem cell or donor lymphocyte infusion donor (not recorded which). It is not recorded whose cells these are; they may come from a transplant donor. CDR3s leave out the opening cysteine and the closing phenylalanine or tryptophan. The order of the fields is J gene, V gene, CDR3 protein.

TRBJ1-2,TRBV7-2,ASSPRQGGGGYT
TRBJ1-1,TRBV3-1,ASSQGLGRGAF
TRBJ2-5,TRBV5-5,ASSPQSRSGETQY
TRBJ1-4,TRBV5-1,ASSRDRATNGEKLF
TRBJ1-4,TRBV19,ASSSRDNGKLF
TRBJ1-5,TRBV20-1,SARGGKGQPQH
TRBJ2-1,TRBV24-1,ATSDFGNEQF
TRBJ2-3,TRBV9,ASSTAGGVSRQY
TRBJ2-1,TRBV5-1,ASSFGFNDEQF
TRBJ1-6,TRBV20-1,SARDDDRANSPLH
TRBJ2-7,TRBV2,ANIESKDRSSYEQY